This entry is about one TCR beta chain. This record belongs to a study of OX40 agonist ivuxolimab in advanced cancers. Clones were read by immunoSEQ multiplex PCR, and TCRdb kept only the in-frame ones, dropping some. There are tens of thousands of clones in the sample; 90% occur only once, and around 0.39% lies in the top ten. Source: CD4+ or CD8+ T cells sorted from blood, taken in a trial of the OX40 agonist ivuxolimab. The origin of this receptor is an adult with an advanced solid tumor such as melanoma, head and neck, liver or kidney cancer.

The CDR3 nucleotides are TGCGCCAGCAGCTTGGGTTCTGGCAGGACTCAAGAGACCCAGTACTTC. Protein sequence: CASSLGSGRTQETQYF. The chain links TRBV5-1 to TRBJ2-5, with D maybe TRBD2 (5 bases). Between the trimmed V and J ends, which lost 0 bases and 2 bases, there was a span of 14 bases. The V gene's germline CDR1 is SGHRS and CDR2 YFSETQ. This CDR3 comprises 16 residues.